This T cell receptor beta chain emerged from a study of blood T cell repertoires in COVID-19. For the study at large: The United States, Italy and Spain were the sources of the acute and convalescent COVID-19 samples.

TCRdb's copy holds only in-frame clones and misses some; the assay was immunoSEQ multiplex PCR. Among 180,000 or so clones, roughly 81% were seen once, and the ten largest hold roughly 11%. CDR1 and CDR2 (germline): GTSNPN, SVGIG (reference sequence). The CDR3 is 13 residues long. Trimming removed 0 bases from V and 10 bases from J, with 14 bases in between. Sequenced: peripheral blood. V usage is TRBV30 and J usage is TRBJ2-3, with D tentatively TRBD2 (6 bases). The origin of this receptor is a woman aged 40 to 50 with COVID-19, enrolled during active disease. CDR3 sequence: CAWSVSAGLAQYF. The CDR3, as DNA: TGTGCCTGGAGTGTATCGGCGGGATTGGCGCAGTATTTT.